Reported below is one T cell receptor beta chain. The junction departs from the called germline gene at one end, perhaps through a read error. These data originate in a study of blood T cells in healthy people across ages. The use of a sample-barcoded 5' primer and a J-beta primer mix characterized a second PCR of 7 to 11 cycles. All cDNA molecules were each tagged by a template-switch adaptor with 12 random nucleotides. Using its own MiXCR run on the 5' RACE reads, TCRdb lists one record per CDR3 protein. The sample comprises some 1.4 million distinct CDR3 sequences, approximately 38% of which are singletons, and 6.5% to 10% rests with the top ten. Sample: blood. The TCR sequence derives from a young woman in good health.

CDR3 region: CACSLGSPTAEEQYF. The CDR3, as DNA: TGTGCCTGCAGTTTAGGGTCCCCTACGGCGGAAGAGCAGTACTTC. The J gene is TRBJ2-7, the V gene TRBV12-3 or TRBV12-4; D is uncertain. The CDR3 sequence is 15 residues long.